Detailed here is one T cell receptor beta chain. Antigen unknown. The entry originates in a study of cytomegalovirus exposure and HLA in healthy donors. Findings of the study overall: Cytomegalovirus association was listed for about 180 TCR beta chains. The analysis excluded some indistinguishable V segments, including TRBV6-2 and TRBV6-3.

It was with 60 Vbeta and 13 Jbeta primers that the PCR ran. Generated by immunoSEQ multiplex PCR, the TCRdb table keeps only in-frame clones and is missing some. Of 180,000 or so clones listed, around 81% are singletons. Trimming took off 6 bases at V and 4 bases at J, with 12 bases between the two ends. The CDR3 contains 13 residues. CDR1 and CDR2 (germline): MDHEN, SYDVKM. Source material: PBMCs. The V call is TRBV28, the J call TRBJ1-2; D is undetermined. The source of this sequence is a woman aged 18-29 years in good health and CMV-seropositive. The CDR3 region is CASSDLYSYGYTF. The CDR3 DNA sequence: TGTGCCAGCAGCGACCTCTACAGCTATGGCTACACCTTC.